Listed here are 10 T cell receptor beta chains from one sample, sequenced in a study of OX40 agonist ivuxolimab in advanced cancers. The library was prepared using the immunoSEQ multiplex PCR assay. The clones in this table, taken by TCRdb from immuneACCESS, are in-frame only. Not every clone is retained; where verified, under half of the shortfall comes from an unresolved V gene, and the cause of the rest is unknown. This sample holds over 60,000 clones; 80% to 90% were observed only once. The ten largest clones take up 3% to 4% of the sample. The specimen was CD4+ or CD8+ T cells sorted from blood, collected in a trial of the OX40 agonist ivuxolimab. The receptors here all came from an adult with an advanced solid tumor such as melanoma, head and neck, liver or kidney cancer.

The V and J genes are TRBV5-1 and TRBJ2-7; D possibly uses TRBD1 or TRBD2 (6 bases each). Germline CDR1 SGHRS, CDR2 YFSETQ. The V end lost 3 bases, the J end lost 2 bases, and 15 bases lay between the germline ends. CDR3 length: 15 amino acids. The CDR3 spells CASSSVAGQTYEQYF. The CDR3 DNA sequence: TGCGCCAGCAGCTCCGTCGCGGGACAAACCTACGAGCAGTACTTC.

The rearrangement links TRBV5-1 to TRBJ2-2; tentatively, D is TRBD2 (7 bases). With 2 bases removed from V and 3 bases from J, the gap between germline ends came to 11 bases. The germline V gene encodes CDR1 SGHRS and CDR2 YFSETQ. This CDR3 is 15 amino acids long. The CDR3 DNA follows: TGCGCCAGCAGCTTTGCGGGGGCGGACACCGGGGAGCTGTTTTTT. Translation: CASSFAGADTGELFF.

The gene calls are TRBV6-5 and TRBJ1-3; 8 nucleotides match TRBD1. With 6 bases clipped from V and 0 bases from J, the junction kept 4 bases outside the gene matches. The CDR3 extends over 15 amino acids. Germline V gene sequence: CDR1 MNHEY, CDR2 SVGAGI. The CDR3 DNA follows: TGTGCCAGCAGGCCAGGGGGCAGCTCTGGAAACACCATATATTTT. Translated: CASRPGGSSGNTIYF.

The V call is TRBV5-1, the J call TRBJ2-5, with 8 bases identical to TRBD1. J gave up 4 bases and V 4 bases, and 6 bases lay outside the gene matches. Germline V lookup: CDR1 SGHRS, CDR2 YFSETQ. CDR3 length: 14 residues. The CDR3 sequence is CASSRQGSRETQYF. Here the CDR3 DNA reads TGCGCCAGCAGCCGACAGGGGTCGCGAGAGACCCAGTACTTC.

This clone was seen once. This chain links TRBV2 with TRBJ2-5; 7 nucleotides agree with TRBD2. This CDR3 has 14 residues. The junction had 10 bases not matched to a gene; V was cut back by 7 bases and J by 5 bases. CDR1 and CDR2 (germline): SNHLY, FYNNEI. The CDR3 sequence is CASTLGRGGETQYF. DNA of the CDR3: TGTGCCAGCACTTTGGGGAGGGGAGGGGAGACCCAGTACTTC.

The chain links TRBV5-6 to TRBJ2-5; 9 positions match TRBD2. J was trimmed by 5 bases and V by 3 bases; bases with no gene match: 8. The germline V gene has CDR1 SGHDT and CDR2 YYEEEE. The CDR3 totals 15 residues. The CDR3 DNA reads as TGTGCCAGCAGCTCCCTGGGAGCGGGAGGTGAGACCCAGTACTTC. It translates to CASSSLGAGGETQYF.

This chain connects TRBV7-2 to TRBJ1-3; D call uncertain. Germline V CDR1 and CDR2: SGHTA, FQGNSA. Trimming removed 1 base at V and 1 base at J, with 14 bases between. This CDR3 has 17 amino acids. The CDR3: CASSLDLMAASGNTIYF. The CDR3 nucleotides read TGTGCCAGCAGCTTAGATCTTATGGCAGCGTCTGGAAACACCATATATTTT.

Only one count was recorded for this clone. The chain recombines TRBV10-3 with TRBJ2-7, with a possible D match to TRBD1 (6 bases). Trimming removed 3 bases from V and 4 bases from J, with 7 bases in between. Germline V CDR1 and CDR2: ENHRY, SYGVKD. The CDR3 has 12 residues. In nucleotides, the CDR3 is TGTGCCATCAGTGACAGGGGTTACGAGCAGTACTTC. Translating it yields CAISDRGYEQYF.

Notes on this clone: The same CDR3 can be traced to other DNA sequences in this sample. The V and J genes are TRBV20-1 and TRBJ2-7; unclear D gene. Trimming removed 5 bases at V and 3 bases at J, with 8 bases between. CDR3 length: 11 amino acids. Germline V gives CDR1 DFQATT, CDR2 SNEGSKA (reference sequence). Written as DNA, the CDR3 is TGCAGTGCTGCACTTGGCTACGAGCAGTACTTC. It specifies CSAALGYEQYF.

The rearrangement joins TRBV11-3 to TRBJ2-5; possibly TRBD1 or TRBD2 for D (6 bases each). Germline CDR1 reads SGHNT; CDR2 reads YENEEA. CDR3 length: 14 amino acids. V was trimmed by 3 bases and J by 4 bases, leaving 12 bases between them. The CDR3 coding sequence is TGTGCCAGCAGCTTGGGCCGGGGGCCAGAGACCCAGTACTTC. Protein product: CASSLGRGPETQYF.